A single sample gave rise to the 27 T cell receptor beta chains below, sequenced in a study of blood T cell repertoires in COVID-19. Using immunoSEQ multiplex PCR, the repertoire was profiled, and TCRdb retains in-frame clones only, with some absent. The sample records more than 250,000 clones, around 80% being singletons. Material: peripheral blood. Receptor source: a woman aged 45-65 years with acute or convalescent COVID-19.

This chain uses TRBV6-5 with TRBJ2-3; a weak D match, TRBD2 (6 bases). CDR1 MNHEY and CDR2 SVGAGI come from the germline V gene. The CDR3 extends over 16 amino acids. The germline V and J ends were trimmed by 2 bases and 0 bases, with 12 bases remaining between them. As DNA, the CDR3 is TGTGCCAGCAGTTACGGGCGGGACTTTAGCACAGATACGCAGTATTTT. As protein: CASSYGRDFSTDTQYF.

V is TRBV3-1 (or the pseudogene TRBV3-2) and J is TRBJ2-5; unclear D gene. Trimming cost V 3 bases and J 2 bases, with 16 bases left between them. The CDR3 extends over 16 amino acids. In germline, CDR1 is LGHDT, CDR2 YNNKEL (reference sequence). This chain's CDR3 is CASSQSLAAVQETQYF. CDR3 DNA sequence: TGTGCCAGCAGCCAGAGTCTGGCGGCTGTTCAAGAGACCCAGTACTTC.

The V gene is TRBV25-1, the J gene TRBJ1-1; TRBD1 matches at 9 bases. Per the germline V gene, CDR1 is MGHDK and CDR2 is SYGVNS. The CDR3 totals 15 residues. The V gene end was trimmed by 6 bases and the J gene end by 3 bases; junction bases not matched to a gene: 8. The CDR3 loop reads CASRWDRDWDTEAFF. The CDR3 coding sequence is TGTGCCAGCAGATGGGACAGGGACTGGGACACTGAAGCTTTCTTT. Full variable domain (missing parts from reference TRBV25-1 and TRBJ1-1): EADIYQTPRYLVIGTGKKITLECSQTMGHDKMYWYQQDPGMELHLIHYSYGVNSTEKGDLSSESTVSRIRTEHFPLTLESARPSHTSQYLCASRWDRDWDTEAFFGQGTRLTVV.

The chain recombines TRBV30 with TRBJ2-7; perhaps TRBD2 as D (7 bases). This CDR3 spans 11 amino acids. CDR1 is GTSNPN and CDR2 is SVGIG in the germline V gene (reference sequence). This CDR3 is CAGGGAYEQYV. In DNA form, the CDR3 reads TGTGCAGGGGGGGGTGCCTACGAGCAGTACGTC.

J is TRBJ1-4 and V is TRBV10-3; 7 bases are shared with TRBD1. The CDR3 loop spans 14 amino acids. The junction had 3 bases not matched to a gene; V was cut back by 0 bases and J by 8 bases. Per the germline V gene, CDR1 is ENHRY and CDR2 is SYGVKD. CDR3 sequence: CAISESQGNEKLFF. The CDR3 nucleotides read TGTGCCATCAGTGAGTCACAGGGGAACGAAAAACTGTTTTTT.

The chain is built from TRBV6-5 and TRBJ1-3; 9 bases map to TRBD1. This CDR3 has 15 residues. Trimming cost V 6 bases and J 7 bases; bases outside gene matches: 10. The germline V gene encodes CDR1 MNHEY and CDR2 SVGAGI. CDR3 amino acids: CASSPPGTGPNTIYF. Written as DNA, the CDR3 is TGTGCCAGCAGCCCCCCCGGGACAGGGCCCAACACCATATATTTT.

This clone came up a few times. The chain has TRBV6-4 and TRBJ1-3; no reliable D call. The V end lost 7 bases, the J end lost 3 bases, and 7 bases lay between the germline ends. This CDR3 comprises 12 residues. The germline V gene has CDR1 MRHNA and CDR2 SNTAGT. The CDR3 region has the DNA TGTGCCAGCATTGTAGATGGAAACACCATATATTTT. Encoded protein: CASIVDGNTIYF.

This chain links TRBV27 with TRBJ1-1; D might be TRBD1 (5 bases). V was trimmed by 8 bases and J by 1 base, leaving 11 bases between them. Germline V gene lookup returns CDR1 MNHEY and CDR2 SMNVEV (reference sequence). The CDR3 covers 13 residues. This chain's CDR3 is CASGRTRNTEAFF. The CDR3 DNA reads TGTGCCAGCGGACGGACACGGAACACTGAAGCTTTCTTT.

The V and J genes are TRBV7-2 and TRBJ2-2; perhaps TRBD1 as D (5 bases). This CDR3 spans 16 amino acids. The ends were cut back, 1 base at V and 4 bases at J, with 13 bases in the middle. Germline V gives CDR1 SGHTA, CDR2 FQGNSA. CDR3 amino acids: CASSLGQGTGTGELFF. DNA of the CDR3: TGTGCCAGCAGCTTAGGTCAGGGTACAGGCACCGGGGAGCTGTTTTTT. Variable domain in full (rest from reference TRBV7-2 and TRBJ2-2): GAGVSQSPSNKVTEKGKDVELRCDPISGHTALYWYRQSLGQGLEFLIYFQGNSAPDKSGLPSDRFSAERTGGSVSTLTIQRTQQEDSAVYLCASSLGQGTGTGELFFGEGSRLTVL.

The chain carries TRBV24-1 and TRBJ1-4, with D perhaps TRBD1 (6 bases). V was trimmed by 4 bases and J by 8 bases, leaving 13 bases between them. Germline values: CDR1 KGHDR, CDR2 SFDVKD. The CDR3 consists of 14 residues. The CDR3 sequence is CATSDPTQGEKLFF. CDR3 in DNA: TGTGCCACCAGTGACCCGACACAGGGCGAAAAACTGTTTTTT.

The CDR3 coding sequence is TGTGCCAGCCAAAAAGACAGGGGCCAAGAGACCCAGTACTTC. Translating it yields CASQKDRGQETQYF. V is TRBV18 and J is TRBJ2-5, with 8 nucleotides matching TRBD1. Trimming cost V 8 bases and J 1 base; bases outside gene matches: 6. The CDR3 sequence is 14 residues long. CDR1 is KGHSH and CDR2 is LQKENI in the germline V gene.

This chain links TRBV11-3 with TRBJ2-1; 9 nucleotides match TRBD2. The V gene end was trimmed by 6 bases and the J gene end by 8 bases; junction bases not matched to a gene: 8. The CDR3 spans 14 residues. In germline, CDR1 is SGHNT, CDR2 YENEEA. Here the CDR3 DNA reads TGTGCCAGCAGGACTGATAGCGGGAGCGATGAGCAGTTCTTC. It yields the protein CASRTDSGSDEQFF. Drawing the rest from reference TRBV11-3 and TRBJ2-1, the complete variable domain is EAGVVQSPRYKIIEKKQPVAFWCNPISGHNTLYWYLQNLGQGPELLIRYENEEAVDDSQLPKDRFSAERLKGVDSTLKIQPAELGDSAVYLCASRTDSGSDEQFFGPGTRLTVL.

This clone appeared a few times. The chain uses TRBV28 and TRBJ1-5; the D is unclear. The CDR3 has 15 residues. V lost 2 bases and J 4 bases, leaving 12 bases between the germline ends. Germline V CDR1 and CDR2: MDHEN, SYDVKM. This chain's CDR3 is CASSLTYRGNQPQHF. DNA of the CDR3: TGTGCCAGCAGTTTAACCTACCGCGGGAATCAGCCCCAGCATTTT.

This chain links TRBV19 with TRBJ2-4; D possibly corresponds to TRBD2 (6 bases). CDR3 size: 18 residues. The V end was cut by 6 bases, the J end by 2 bases, with 23 bases between. Germline-derived CDR1 and CDR2 are LNHDA and SQIVND (reference sequence). Here the CDR3 DNA reads TGTGCCAGTAGCCCGCGTGAAGGGAGGAGGAGAACCAAAAACATTCAGTACTTC. Residues: CASSPREGRRRTKNIQYF.

The chain combines TRBV25-1 with TRBJ2-3; D is unresolved. Germline CDR1 is MGHDK and CDR2 is SYGVNS. This CDR3 is built from 14 residues. Trimming pared 2 bases from V and 5 bases from J, leaving 11 bases between. CDR3 coding DNA: TGTGCCAGCAGTGAACCTTTCGGTGGAGATACGCAGTATTTT. This sequence encodes CASSEPFGGDTQYF.

The CDR3 nucleotides read TGCGCCAGCAGCCTACCCTGGACTAGCGCAGATACGCAGTATTTT. Amino acids: CASSLPWTSADTQYF. The J gene is TRBJ2-3, the V gene TRBV5-1; 9 bases match TRBD2. CDR3 length: 15 amino acids. Germline CDR1 is SGHRS and CDR2 is YFSETQ. V lost 4 bases, J lost 4 bases, and 7 bases stayed unmatched.

The chain is built from TRBV2 and TRBJ2-5; 10 nucleotides match TRBD2. With 5 bases clipped from V and 3 bases from J, the junction kept 3 bases outside the gene matches. The CDR3 has 14 residues. Germline V CDR1 and CDR2: SNHLY, FYNNEI. CDR3 amino acids: CASSPLAGEETQYF. CDR3 bases: TGTGCCAGCAGTCCTCTAGCGGGGGAAGAGACCCAGTACTTC.

V is TRBV5-5 and J is TRBJ2-2; weak D call: TRBD1 (5 bases). V was cut by 0 bases and J by 4 bases, with 10 bases left in between. Looked up from germline, CDR1 is SGHKS and CDR2 is YYEKEE (reference sequence). CDR3 length: 15 residues. CDR3 bases: TGTGCCAGCAGCTTGGGTCAGGGCGGCACCGGGGAGCTGTTTTTT. Protein product: CASSLGQGGTGELFF.

The V and J genes are TRBV18 and TRBJ2-7; 9 bases align to TRBD1. The CDR3 is 14 amino acids. V was clipped by 3 bases and J by 9 bases; unmatched bases: 9. Germline V gene data show CDR1 as KGHSH and CDR2 as LQKENI. The CDR3 DNA follows: TGTGCCAGCTCACCCCCTGGGACAGGGAAGGTGCAGTACTTC. Protein sequence: CASSPPGTGKVQYF.

This clone was detected only a few times. J is TRBJ2-1 and V is TRBV3-1 (or the pseudogene TRBV3-2); 12 bases are a match to TRBD2. The CDR3 loop spans 17 amino acids. V lost 1 base and J lost 2; bases outside the gene matches: 3. CDR1 is LGHDT, CDR2 YNNKEL, per germline (reference sequence). CDR3 region: CASSQGTSGIPYNEQFF. CDR3 in DNA: TGTGCCAGCAGCCAAGGGACTAGCGGGATCCCCTACAATGAGCAGTTCTTC.

The V call is TRBV2, the J call TRBJ2-2, with D possibly being TRBD2 (5 bases). This CDR3 spans 13 amino acids. V lost 6 bases and J 6 bases, leaving 11 bases between the germline ends. Looked up from germline, CDR1 is SNHLY and CDR2 is FYNNEI. The CDR3 sequence is CASRRTAPGELFF. The CDR3 bases are TGTGCCAGCAGGAGGACTGCCCCCGGGGAGCTGTTTTTT.

The chain carries TRBV6-6 and TRBJ1-5; D gene uncertain. With 6 bases removed from V and 2 bases from J, the gap between germline ends came to 11 bases. The germline V gene has CDR1 MNHNY and CDR2 SVGAGI (reference sequence). The CDR3 runs 14 residues. The CDR3 DNA sequence: TGTGCCAGCAGCTACGACGGGGGCAATCAGCCCCAGCATTTT. Protein: CASSYDGGNQPQHF.

This sequence joins TRBV19 and TRBJ2-6; possible D gene TRBD1, 6 bases. The CDR3 sequence is 16 residues long. V dropped 5 bases and J dropped 0 bases, with 11 bases sitting between them. Looked up from germline, CDR1 is LNHDA and CDR2 is SQIVND (reference sequence). The CDR3 nucleotides are TGTGCCAGTAGTCAAACAGGGAACTCTGGGGCCAACGTCCTGACTTTC. Translation gives CASSQTGNSGANVLTF.

The chain links TRBV10-3 to TRBJ1-2; D may be TRBD1 (6 bases). Germline loops: CDR1 ENHRY, CDR2 SYGVKD. V lost 6 bases to trimming and J lost 4 bases, with 21 bases between them. The CDR3 runs 16 residues. The CDR3 protein is CAIRVLQGPGSYGYTF. CDR3 nucleotide sequence: TGTGCCATCAGAGTACTCCAGGGGCCGGGGTCCTATGGCTACACCTTC.

This clone turned up a few times. The J gene is TRBJ2-1, the V gene TRBV7-2, with 13 nucleotides matching TRBD2. V lost 4 bases to trimming and J lost 5 bases; unmatched junction nucleotides: 5. The CDR3 contains 16 residues. In germline, CDR1 is SGHTA, CDR2 FQGNSA. The DNA for the CDR3 is TGTGCCAGCAGCTCGACTAGCGGGGGGCCTCACAATGAGCAGTTCTTC. Encoded protein: CASSSTSGGPHNEQFF.

In its sample, this clone was seen many times. The gene calls are TRBV11-2 and TRBJ1-3, with D unclear. Trimming took off 5 bases at V and 0 bases at J, with 17 bases between the two ends. The CDR3 is 17 amino acids. Per germline, CDR1 SGHAT and CDR2 FQNNGV. The CDR3 here is CASSAFSGTVSGNTIYF. The CDR3 nucleotides read TGTGCCAGCAGCGCCTTCTCCGGTACAGTCTCTGGAAACACCATATATTTT. The full variable domain, completed using reference TRBV11-2 and TRBJ1-3, is EAGVAQSPRYKIIEKRQSVAFWCNPISGHATLYWYQQILGQGPKLLIQFQNNGVVDDSQLPKDRFSAERLKGVDSTLKIQPAKLEDSAVYLCASSAFSGTVSGNTIYFGEGSWLTVV.

The chain is built from TRBV9 and TRBJ2-2; 14 bases are a match to TRBD2. Germline V gives CDR1 SGDLS, CDR2 YYNGEE. Trimming took 2 bases from V and 7 from J; bases not matched to a gene: 7. The CDR3 covers 17 residues. The CDR3 is CASSVRLAGGPDGELFF. The DNA for the CDR3 is TGTGCCAGCAGCGTGAGACTAGCGGGAGGGCCTGACGGGGAGCTGTTTTTT.